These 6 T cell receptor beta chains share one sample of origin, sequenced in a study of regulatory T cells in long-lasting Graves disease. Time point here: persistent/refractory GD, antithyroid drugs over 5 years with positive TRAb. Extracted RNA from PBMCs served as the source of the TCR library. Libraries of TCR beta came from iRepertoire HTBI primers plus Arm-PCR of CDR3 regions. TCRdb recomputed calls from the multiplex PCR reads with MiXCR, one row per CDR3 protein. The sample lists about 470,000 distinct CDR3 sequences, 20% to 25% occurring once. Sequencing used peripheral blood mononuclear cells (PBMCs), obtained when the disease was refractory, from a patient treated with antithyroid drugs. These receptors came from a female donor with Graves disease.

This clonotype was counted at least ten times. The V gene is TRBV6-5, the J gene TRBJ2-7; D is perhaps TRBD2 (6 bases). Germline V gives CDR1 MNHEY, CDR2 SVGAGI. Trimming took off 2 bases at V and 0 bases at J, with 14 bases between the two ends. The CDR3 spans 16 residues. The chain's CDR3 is CASSYPGTESSYEQYF. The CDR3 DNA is TGTGCCAGCAGTTACCCGGGGACTGAGAGCTCCTACGAGCAGTACTTC.

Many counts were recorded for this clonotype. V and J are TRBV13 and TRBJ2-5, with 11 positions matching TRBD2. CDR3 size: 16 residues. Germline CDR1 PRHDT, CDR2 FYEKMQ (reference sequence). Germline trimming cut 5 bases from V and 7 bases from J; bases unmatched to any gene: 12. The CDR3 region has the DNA TGTGCCAGCAGCGCTGGACTAGCGGGTATCGGCGGGACCCAGTACTTC. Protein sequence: CASSAGLAGIGGTQYF.

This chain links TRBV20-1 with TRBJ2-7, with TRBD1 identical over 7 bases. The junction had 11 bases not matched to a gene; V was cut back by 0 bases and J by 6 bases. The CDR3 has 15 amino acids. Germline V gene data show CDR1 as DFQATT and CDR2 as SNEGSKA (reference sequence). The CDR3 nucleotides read TGCAGTGCTAGAGATTGGGACAGATCCTTTCTCGAGCAGTACTTC. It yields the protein CSARDWDRSFLEQYF.

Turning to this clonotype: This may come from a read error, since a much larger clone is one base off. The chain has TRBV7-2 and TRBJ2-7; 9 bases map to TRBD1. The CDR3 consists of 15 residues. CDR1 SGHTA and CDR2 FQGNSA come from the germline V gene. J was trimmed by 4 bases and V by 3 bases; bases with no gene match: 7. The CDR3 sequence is CASSFETGGGYEQYF. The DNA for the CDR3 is TGTGCCAGCAGCTTCGAGACAGGGGGGGGTTACGAGCAGTACTTC.

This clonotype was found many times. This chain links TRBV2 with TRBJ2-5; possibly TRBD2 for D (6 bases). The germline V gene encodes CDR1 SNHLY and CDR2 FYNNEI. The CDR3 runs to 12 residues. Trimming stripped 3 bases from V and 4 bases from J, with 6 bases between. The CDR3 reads CASSEGGETQYF. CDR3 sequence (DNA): TGTGCCAGCAGTGAGGGGGGAGAGACCCAGTACTTC.

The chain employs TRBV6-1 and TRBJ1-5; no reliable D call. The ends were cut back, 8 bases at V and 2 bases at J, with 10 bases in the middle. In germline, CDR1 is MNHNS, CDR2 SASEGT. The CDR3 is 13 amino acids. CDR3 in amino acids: CASQMVGNQPQHF. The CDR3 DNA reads TGTGCCAGCCAAATGGTAGGCAATCAGCCCCAGCATTTT.